This T cell receptor (beta chain) stems from a study of Graves' ophthalmopathy and Graves' hyperthyroidism. Amplifying from RNA transcripts, the study obtained TCR beta CDR3 regions. Second-round multiplex PCR came after first-round RT-PCR with HTBI primers. TCRdb independently ran MiXCR on the multiplex PCR reads; one entry per CDR3 protein. The sample consists of 350,000 or so distinct CDR3 sequences, roughly 15% of them appearing once. Overall study results and limits: The model achieved about 70% sensitivity and roughly 72% specificity for ophthalmopathy progression. Blood also carried most expanded thyroid clonotypes exceeding 0.001 frequency.

Patients were left out if they had other autoimmune diseases, uncontrolled infections, pregnancy or lactation. Clinical symptoms, serum thyroxine, TRAb, thyroid ultrasound and orbital computed tomography determined diagnosis. Germline CDR1 and CDR2: SGHTA and FQGNSA. The CDR3 is 12 residues long. V was cut by 4 bases and J by 5 bases, with 6 bases left in between. This clonotype was counted ten times or more. Its antigen is currently unknown. The chain uses TRBV7-2 and TRBJ1-5, with no clear D. This sequence was found in an adult man with Graves' ophthalmopathy. The specimen was peripheral blood. The CDR3 DNA sequence: TGTGCCAGCAGCTCCGAATATCAGCCCCAGCATTTT. It translates to CASSSEYQPQHF.